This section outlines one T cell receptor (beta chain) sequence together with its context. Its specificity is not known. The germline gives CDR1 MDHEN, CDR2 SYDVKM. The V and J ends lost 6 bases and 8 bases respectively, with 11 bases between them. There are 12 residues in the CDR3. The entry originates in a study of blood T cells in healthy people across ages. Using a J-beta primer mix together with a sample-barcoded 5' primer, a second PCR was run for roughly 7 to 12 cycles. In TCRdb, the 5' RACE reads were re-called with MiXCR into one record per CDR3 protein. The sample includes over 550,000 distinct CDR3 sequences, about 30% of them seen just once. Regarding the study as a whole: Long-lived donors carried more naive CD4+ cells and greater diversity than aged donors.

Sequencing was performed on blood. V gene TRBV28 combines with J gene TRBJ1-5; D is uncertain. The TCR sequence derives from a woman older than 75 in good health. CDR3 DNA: TGTGCCAGCAGACACGGTCCCGAGCCCCAGCATTTT. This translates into CASRHGPEPQHF.